This TCR beta chain was documented in a study of CD8+CD57+ T cells in acquired aplastic anemia. TCR beta VDJ combinations and CDR3 sequences were profiled from genomic DNA. Using its own MiXCR run on the reads, TCRdb lists one record per CDR3 protein. The data hold over 150,000 distinct CDR3 sequences, with about 64% observed a single time. All patients picked for sequencing had shown, by flow cytometry, an expansion of CD8+CD57+ cells. All participating patients were living with severe acquired aplastic anemia. Germline-derived CDR1 and CDR2 are MGHDK and SYGVNS. V lost 4 bases to trimming and J lost 3 bases, with 19 bases between them. The CDR3 totals 16 residues.

The chain has TRBV25-1 and TRBJ2-7; D is perhaps TRBD1 or TRBD2 (5 bases each). Source material: sorted CD4+, CD8+, or CD8+CD57+ T cells (not recorded which) from PBMCs. The TCR comes from a human donor with aplastic anemia. The CDR3 protein is CASSGRNTGTGYEQYF. CDR3 in DNA: TGTGCCAGCAGTGGACGAAACACCGGGACGGGCTACGAGCAGTACTTC.